This is a list of T cell receptor beta chains from one sample in a study of T cells in Graves' hyperthyroidism and ophthalmopathy. Each CDR3 protein is one row after TCRdb ran MiXCR on the multiplex PCR reads. The repertoire holds about 400,000 distinct CDR3 sequences, about 15% seen once, with approximately 13% in the top ten. The sample consisted of blood. These receptors all stem from a man younger than 35 with Graves' ophthalmopathy. The CDR3 runs from the conserved cysteine through the conserved F or W. The D gene is left open where the match is weak. Expanded clones are given a class, and other clones once, few, many or no size at all.

d_call clone_size j_call v_call cdr3_aa cdr3_nt
NA NA TRBJ1-2 TRBV13 CASSPGRLRGGYTF TGTGCCAGCAGCCCGGGACGGCTCCGTGGGGGCTACACCTTC
NA many TRBJ2-3 TRBV5-1 CASSETGYDTQYF TGCGCCAGCAGCGAAACAGGGTACGATACGCAGTATTTT
TRBD2 many TRBJ2-7 TRBV4-2 CASSQAGTSGGFEQYF TGTGCCAGCAGCCAAGCCGGGACTAGCGGGGGTTTCGAGCAGTACTTC
NA many TRBJ2-3 TRBV7-9 CASSSGWGGSTDTQYF TGTGCCAGCAGCTCGGGTTGGGGCGGTAGCACAGATACGCAGTATTTT
NA many TRBJ2-7 TRBV7-8 CASSLVNEQYF TGTGCCAGCAGCTTAGTAAACGAGCAGTACTTC
NA NA TRBJ2-7 TRBV30 CAWSVSGPYEQYF TGTGCCTGGAGTGTATCGGGCCCCTACGAGCAGTACTTC
TRBD2 many TRBJ2-2 TRBV2 CASSDSGGSSTGELFF TGTGCCAGCAGTGACTCGGGGGGTTCGAGCACCGGGGAGCTGTTTTTT
NA many TRBJ2-7 TRBV4-1 CASSPRPGDNEQYF TGCGCCAGCAGCCCCAGACCGGGGGACAACGAGCAGTACTTC
TRBD2 many TRBJ2-5 TRBV11-1 CASSPGLAGDFQETQYF TGTGCCAGCAGCCCGGGACTAGCGGGAGATTTCCAAGAGACCCAGTACTTC
NA many TRBJ2-2 TRBV7-9 CASSAIVRSAGPNTGELFF TGTGCCAGCAGCGCTATAGTGAGATCGGCGGGGCCGAACACCGGGGAGCTGTTTTTT
NA NA TRBJ2-5 TRBV7-2 CAGSLQGTQYF TGTGCCGGCAGCTTACAGGGGACCCAGTACTTC
NA few TRBJ2-5 TRBV4-1 CASSQGGPEKETQYF TGCGCCAGCAGCCAAGGGGGTCCAGAAAAAGAGACCCAGTACTTC
TRBD1 NA TRBJ1-2 TRBV6-1 CASSETGTGSPYGYTF TGTGCCAGCAGTGAAACCGGGACAGGGTCTCCCTATGGCTACACCTTC
NA many TRBJ1-1 TRBV20-1 CSARDRISASGEAFF TGCAGTGCTAGAGATCGAATTTCAGCCTCAGGTGAAGCTTTCTTT
NA NA TRBJ1-3 TRBV7-2 CASSLEYGNTIYF TGTGCCAGCAGCTTAGAATATGGAAACACCATATATTTT
NA few TRBJ2-7 TRBV29-1 CSVEAGTYEQYF TGCAGCGTTGAGGCCGGGACCTACGAGCAGTACTTC
TRBD1 many TRBJ2-5 TRBV7-2 CASSLDPGQSVQETQYF TGTGCCAGCAGCTTAGACCCGGGACAGAGTGTCCAAGAGACCCAGTACTTC
TRBD2 NA TRBJ2-5 TRBV5-1 CASRPRGGSEETQYF TGCGCCAGCAGGCCGCGGGGGGGGTCGGAAGAGACCCAGTACTTC
NA NA TRBJ2-5 TRBV30 CAIGVGGQETQYF TGTGCCATCGGTGTAGGGGGCCAAGAGACCCAGTACTTC
NA NA TRBJ2-3 TRBV6-1 CASRGWTDTQYF TGTGCCAGCAGGGGATGGACAGATACGCAGTATTTT
TRBD1 few TRBJ1-2 TRBV4-2 CASSQGKQGKDGYTF TGTGCCAGCAGCCAAGGAAAACAGGGGAAGGATGGCTACACCTTC
NA many TRBJ2-5 TRBV29-1 CSHSSSYQETQYF TGCAGCCATTCAAGCAGCTACCAAGAGACCCAGTACTTC
TRBD1 many TRBJ2-1 TRBV5-1 CASSPDRQGTGNEQFF TGCGCCAGCAGCCCGGATAGACAGGGAACCGGGAATGAGCAGTTCTTC
NA many TRBJ2-7 TRBV5-1 CASTLGWSSRRSYEQYF TGCGCCAGCACCCTGGGATGGTCTAGCAGACGCTCCTACGAGCAGTACTTC
NA NA TRBJ1-1 TRBV6-1 CASATGGVAEAFF TGTGCCAGCGCTACGGGGGGGGTTGCTGAAGCTTTCTTT
NA many TRBJ1-1 TRBV11-1 CASSFALNGQAFF TGTGCCAGCAGCTTCGCCCTTAATGGACAAGCTTTCTTT
NA NA TRBJ2-7 TRBV10-2 CASSEGGAQRYEQYF TGCGCCAGCAGTGAGGGGGGGGCGCAACGCTACGAGCAGTACTTC
NA NA TRBJ2-2 TRBV6-1 CAADITNTGELFF TGTGCCGCAGACATCACGAACACCGGGGAGCTGTTTTTT
TRBD1 many TRBJ1-2 TRBV24-1 CATSGPQGADGYTF TGTGCCACCAGTGGACCACAGGGGGCGGATGGCTACACCTTC
NA many TRBJ1-2 TRBV6-5 CASSYALDYGYTF TGTGCCAGCAGTTACGCCCTGGACTATGGCTACACCTTC
NA NA TRBJ2-7 TRBV6-5 CASSYKGVYEQYF TGTGCCAGCAGTTACAAAGGGGTGTACGAGCAGTACTTC
TRBD1 NA TRBJ1-4 TRBV7-9 CASKTGEEKLFF TGTGCCAGCAAAACAGGGGAGGAAAAACTGTTTTTT
NA NA TRBJ2-1 TRBV2 CASSALTGSSYNEQFF TGTGCCAGCAGTGCCTTAACAGGGTCCTCCTACAATGAGCAGTTCTTC
TRBD1 many TRBJ1-2 TRBV28 CASSLPDRVGYGYTF TGTGCCAGCAGTTTACCCGACAGGGTAGGCTATGGCTACACCTTC
TRBD2 many TRBJ2-3 TRBV20-1 CSARGPTSPDTQYF TGCAGTGCTAGAGGTCCGACTAGCCCAGATACGCAGTATTTT